This T cell receptor (beta chain) was identified during a study of cytomegalovirus exposure and HLA in healthy donors (dated by TCRdb to about 2017). Regarding the study in general: An earlier analysis of fewer than 750 of the donors reported 276 Gb of sequence data and 117 million unique TCR beta sequences obtained from around 170 million T cells. Because of strong linkage in the cohort, five DR-DQ haplotypes were treated as single units for association and clustering. Across around 400 genotyped donors of the cohort, an average of about 200,000 unique TCR beta nucleotide sequences per donor were sequenced, and about a sixth of those sequences were non-productive. In the later analysis, no new phenotypic data were used to find candidate immune exposures; instead, reliance was placed on TCR beta sequences and their occurrence across donors. Among the roughly 370 genotyped donors, around 81% belonged to the genetic ancestry cluster associated with self-reported Caucasian donors. The number of donors typed differed by locus, with about 629-630 for A, B, C, DRB1 and DQB1, 522 for DQA1, 600 to 610 for DPA1, and 450 to 480 for DPB1. The study profiled the T cell repertoires of hundreds of subjects by immunosequencing and related them to cytomegalovirus serostatus. In a later analysis, previously published TCR beta repertoires from 550 to 700 donors were re-analyzed and high-resolution HLA genotyping was added so that TCR occurrence patterns could be studied. Donor age, sex, ethnicity and CMV serostatus were compiled together with the repertoire data. About 320 gigabases of sequencing data and tens of millions of unique TCR sequences were included in an early release covering roughly 600 HLA-typed donors. Every repertoire in the discovery cohort had been generated on one and the same sequencing platform. Along with the approximately 700-subject first cohort, a separate validation cohort of over a hundred different subjects was used. To predict cytomegalovirus infection status, the study combined high-throughput TCR immunosequencing, statistical association of individual TCRs with disease status, and machine learning. A later genetic analysis used genome-wide SNP genotypes for about 60% of the roughly 700 donors, treating that subset as a discovery cohort. The study aimed to test whether cataloging public T cell receptors could reveal signatures of past pathogen exposure. HLA typing covered class I and class II loci at four-digit resolution. In an earlier analysis of 550 to 700 of the donors, high-throughput TCR beta sequencing was used to judge whether each TCR beta V gene segment behaved as functional or pseudogenic. Summary of the overall study and its limitations: In vitro tests confirmed that a few of the cytomegalovirus-associated TCR beta chains recognize cytomegalovirus antigens. A total of fewer than 200 TCR beta chains were listed by the study as associated with cytomegalovirus. A further reported finding was that TCR beta sequences accurately predicted the HLA-A and HLA-B alleles for most subjects in the first cohort. Correlated functional status among segregating V segments might be attributable to linkage disequilibrium, but an unknown experimental factor could not be ruled out. A later genetic analysis associated a missense DCLRE1C variant with V-gene and J-gene trimming of TCR beta chains, and an independent cohort replicated the association. A later analysis found that TCR association rates varied across HLA loci, with DRB1 alleles showing the most associated TCRs and HLA-C alleles the fewest. In a later analysis, most CMV-associated TCR beta chains were found to appear HLA-restricted, with HLA associations seemingly driven largely by CMV exposure. In a later analysis, HLA-associated TCR beta chains were found to be more clonally expanded and to have lower generation probabilities than equally common non-associated chains. Because HLA typing was unavailable for some donors at each locus, only the typed subset was used in association tests. The authors suggested that the approach could potentially be extended to other disease states and immunological phenotypes. The earlier analysis of fewer than 750 of the donors excluded some 15 rarely observed V segments, including chromosome 9 orphons, because counts were too low. Only TCR beta chains were sequenced in this cohort, and the absence of alpha or paired-chain data limited detectable features. A later analysis reported that several top co-occurrence clusters appeared linked to parvovirus B19, influenza, CMV and Epstein-Barr virus. In an earlier analysis of more than 450 of the donors, most TCR beta V segments were observed in productive rearrangements about 87% or about 30% of the time, broadly matching IMGT annotations. In both the original and validation cohorts, the classifier was reported to diagnose cytomegalovirus status with high specificity and sensitivity. For the cohort, immune exposure information was limited to CMV serostatus. Roughly uniform sequencing depth across donors was assumed in presence/absence analyses, although this assumption may not hold. According to a later genetic analysis, donors in an Asian-associated ancestry cluster had fewer N-insertions in productive TCRs than the approximately 630-donor mean. Most TCR sequences were observed very rarely across donors, whereas some public TCRs were present in many individuals. A later analysis associated about 17,000 TCR beta sequences with specific HLA alleles at a false discovery rate of 0.05. A cluster of highly shared sequence variants was judged likely to be a technical artifact of the sequencing pipeline. When HLA alleles, especially DR and DQ, strongly co-occurred, attributing TCR associations to individual alleles was difficult.

The protocol used for the library was the immunoSEQ multiplex PCR assay. For the multiplex PCR, a mixture combining 60 forward primers for TCR Vbeta segments and 13 reverse primers for TCR Jbeta segments was used. A multiplex PCR assay on genomic DNA amplified the CDR3 region of rearranged TCR beta genes. The amplified TCR beta libraries were sequenced on the Illumina HiSeq System as 87-base-pair reads. The original pipeline was this. In a later analysis, roughly 80 million unique TCR beta chains were counted across the roughly 670 repertoires, and some 10 million of these chains were shared by at least two donors. A nearest-neighbor algorithm error-corrected the raw reads and collapsed the reads into unique sequences, merging closely related sequences to remove PCR and sequencing errors. CDR3 sequences were aligned to IMGT reference sequences to assign V, D and J gene segments. For a sequence to be retained, a match of at least six nucleotides was required to both a V gene segment and a J gene segment. Rearrangements were called productive when the CDR3 lacked stop codons and stayed in frame with V and J; all others were non-productive. CDR3 was defined according to IMGT convention as the region running from the second conserved V-encoded cysteine to the conserved J-encoded phenylalanine. Sequences without an unambiguous match to a single V gene segment were excluded from the earlier analysis of 587 of the donors. An earlier analysis of 550 to 650 of the donors classified V segments as functional when productive rearrangements were above 56.7% and as segregating when the standard deviation between donors was above 5%. A statistical classification framework was built for diagnosing cytomegalovirus status from the catalog of TCR beta chain sequences. In a later analysis, TCR nucleotide sequences were compared against IMGT/GENE-DB human TR gene sequences so that V and J genes could be assigned. The TCRdist pipeline was used in a later analysis to assign CDR3 sequences and most-parsimonious VDJ recombination scenarios. In a later analysis, each TCR beta chain was defined by its CDR3 amino acid sequence together with its V-gene family, and reads lacking a unique V-gene family were excluded. A later analysis removed over 500 highly shared, low-generation-probability nucleotide sequences to deal with suspected cross-contamination and a sequencing artifact. In a later analysis, a clonal expansion index was calculated for each public chain from normalized within-repertoire ranks of inferred template counts. Generation probabilities in a later analysis came from a VDJ recombination model fitted to out-of-frame rearrangements, and those results were checked against IGoR. Hypergeometric tests were used in a later analysis to score TCR-TCR, TCR-HLA and TCR-CMV co-occurrence, with a repertoire-size bias correction applied to the TCR pairs. In a later analysis, false discovery rates were estimated by permuting HLA or CMV assignments 20 times. In a later analysis, co-occurring TCRs were grouped using DBSCAN, and TCRdist sequence similarity was added for clustering within HLA-allele-positive subsets. For co-occurrence clustering, repertoires with fewer than 30,000 or more than 120,000 public chains were excluded, along with roughly 5 repertoires with anomalous nucleotide sharing. In its TCRdb copy, this immuneACCESS table keeps in-frame sequences only and misses some clones. Where compared with another copy, unresolved V genes explain less than half of these, and the others have no known cause. The V and J calls and clone size were taken over from that table, and D and trimming were inferred from the DNA. This sample has approximately 190,000 clones in its table, and around 83% of those were observed once. The ten largest clones add up to 6.5% of the sample.

The cohort comprised around 690 healthy bone marrow donors. At the time of sampling, all cohort members were nominally healthy, though unrecorded immune exposures were likely present. The donor was CMV seropositive and belonged to the group of about 290 seropositive cohort members. A peripheral blood sample was provided by each donor, and peripheral blood mononuclear cells were used for TCR beta sequencing. The Qiagen DNeasy Blood Extraction Kit was used to extract genomic DNA from the blood cell samples. Concerning this clone: Its antigen has not been determined. Base qualities are not recorded, but no much larger clone differs from it by a single base.

The clonotype was recovered from a woman aged 45-60 years in good health and CMV-seropositive. The material sequenced was PBMCs.

The nucleotide sequence is TGTGCCAGCAGTTTGGCAGGGAATAATTCACCCCTCCACTTT. Its product reads: CASSLAGNNSPLHF. In this chain, TRBV27 is recombined with TRBJ1-6; TRBD1 is possibly the D segment (5 matching bases). CDR1 and CDR2 are drawn from the germline V gene (reference sequence): MNHEY, SMNVEV. Between the V and J ends, shortened by 3 bases and 5 bases respectively, the junction contains 8 bases. The CDR3, cysteine through phenylalanine, is 14 amino acids long. The kept DNA is CDR3 alone, 42 bases in frame from the first base.